The 24 T cell receptor beta chains below all came from one sample that was sequenced in a study of blood T cell repertoires in COVID-19 (dated by TCRdb to the early 2020s). To prepare the library, the immunoSEQ multiplex PCR assay was applied. TCRdb holds this immuneACCESS table with in-frame rearrangements only. Some clones are missing; in checked studies, unresolved V genes explain under half, and the rest has no known cause. This sample has a few hundred thousand clones in its table, and about 90% of those were observed once. Around 10% of the sample belongs to the ten largest clones. Material for sequencing was peripheral blood. These receptor sequences come from a woman in her twenties or thirties with COVID-19, enrolled during active disease.

The count of this clone is one. The V gene is TRBV3-1 (or the pseudogene TRBV3-2), the J gene TRBJ1-2; no clear D gene. V dropped 5 bases and J dropped 8 bases, with 12 bases sitting between them. Germline-derived CDR1 and CDR2 are LGHDT and YNNKEL (reference sequence). This CDR3 contains 12 residues. The CDR3 nucleotides are TGTGCCAGCAGCGTCGGGAGTTGGGGCTACACCTTC. It translates to CASSVGSWGYTF.

The chain joins TRBV7-8 to TRBJ2-7; TRBD2 aligns across 8 bases. The germline V gene encodes CDR1 SGHVS and CDR2 FQNEAQ. This CDR3 contains 15 residues. The J segment lost 2 bases and the V segment lost 3 bases, leaving 6 bases of the junction unmatched. CDR3 residues: CASSFSGTSAYEQYF. The CDR3 nucleotides are TGTGCCAGCAGCTTCTCCGGGACTAGTGCCTACGAGCAGTACTTC.

The rearrangement links TRBV9 to TRBJ2-1; 9 bases align to TRBD2. The CDR3 spans 14 residues. The ends lost 5 bases at V and 8 bases at J; junction bases unmatched: 8. CDR1 is SGDLS, CDR2 YYNGEE, per germline. The CDR3 spells CASRPGLASHEQFF. The CDR3 DNA reads TGTGCCAGCAGACCGGGACTAGCCTCCCATGAGCAGTTCTTC.

The J gene is TRBJ2-7, the V gene TRBV19, with 9 positions matching TRBD2. This CDR3 is 16 amino acids long. The germline V gene encodes CDR1 LNHDA and CDR2 SQIVND (reference sequence). J lost 3 bases, V lost 3 bases, and 9 bases had no gene match. The DNA for the CDR3 is TGTGCCAGTAGTATCAAAGGGACTAGCTTTGGCTACGAGCAGTACTTC. It encodes CASSIKGTSFGYEQYF.

The rearrangement joins TRBV7-8 to TRBJ2-7; 10 bases line up with TRBD1. This CDR3 is built from 17 residues. Unmatched junction bases numbered 16, after V lost 5 bases and J lost 6 bases. Germline lookup yields CDR1 SGHVS and CDR2 FQNEAQ. CDR3 sequence reads: CASSARDRGLQWGEQYF. The CDR3 nucleotides are TGTGCCAGCAGCGCCCGGGACAGGGGACTACAGTGGGGCGAGCAGTACTTC.

CDR3 residues: CASSQLGEGQGRKGYGYTF. The CDR3 DNA sequence: TGTGCCAGCAGCCAACTCGGGGAGGGACAGGGAAGGAAGGGCTATGGCTACACCTTC. The rearrangement links TRBV3-1 (or the pseudogene TRBV3-2) to TRBJ1-2; 9 positions match TRBD1. The CDR3 is 19 residues long. Per germline, CDR1 LGHDT and CDR2 YNNKEL (reference sequence). J lost 4 bases, V lost 2 bases, and 17 bases had no gene match.

The rearrangement uses TRBV6-1 and TRBJ1-1; possibly TRBD1 for D (6 bases). The V end was cut by 4 bases, the J end by 3 bases, with 18 bases between. The V gene's germline CDR1 is MNHNS and CDR2 SASEGT. CDR3 length equals 16 residues. The CDR3 is CASSGSFRGADTEAFF. The CDR3 DNA follows: TGTGCCAGCAGTGGCTCCTTCAGGGGTGCCGACACTGAAGCTTTCTTT.

This chain joins TRBV4-1 and TRBJ2-7; D call uncertain. CDR3 size: 14 residues. CDR1 and CDR2 from the germline V gene are MGHRA and YSYEKL. V shed 0 bases and J shed 3 bases, with 9 bases lying between them. CDR3 region: CASSQDPQYYEQYF. Written as DNA, the CDR3 is TGCGCCAGCAGCCAAGATCCCCAGTACTACGAGCAGTACTTC.

The chain has TRBV9 and TRBJ2-7, with 7 nucleotides matching TRBD2. This CDR3 region has 15 residues. Germline-derived CDR1 and CDR2 are SGDLS and YYNGEE. The CDR3 reads CASLRGEASSDEQYF. Here the CDR3 DNA reads TGTGCATCCCTACGGGGGGAGGCCTCTAGTGACGAGCAGTACTTC.

The chain has TRBV27 and TRBJ1-5; a possible D gene is TRBD1 (5 bases). Trimming removed 0 bases at V and 3 bases at J, with 9 bases between. The germline gives CDR1 MNHEY, CDR2 SMNVEV (reference sequence). This CDR3 has 15 amino acids. CDR3 bases: TGTGCCAGCAGTTTATCCGGGGGAACCAATCAGCCCCAGCATTTT. This translates into CASSLSGGTNQPQHF.

J is TRBJ2-5 and V is TRBV6-6; TRBD2 matches 7 bases. CDR1 is MNHNY, CDR2 SVGAGI, per germline (reference sequence). The J segment lost 3 bases and the V segment lost 11 bases, leaving 15 bases of the junction unmatched. This CDR3 has 15 amino acids. DNA for the CDR3: TGTGCCCACCGAAGAGGAGCGGGGCCTGAAGAGACCCAGTACTTC. This gives the protein CAHRRGAGPEETQYF.

J is TRBJ1-2 and V is TRBV6-2 or TRBV6-3; possible D gene TRBD1, 5 bases. CDR3 size: 13 residues. From germline, CDR1 is MNHEY and CDR2 SVGEGT. Trimming removed 6 bases at V and 4 bases at J, with 12 bases between. Written as DNA, the CDR3 is TGTGCCAGCAGCCCGGGACTCCTCTATGGCTACACCTTC. Protein product: CASSPGLLYGYTF.

The chain couples TRBV4-1 to TRBJ2-1; 7 bases line up with TRBD2. CDR3 length equals 15 residues. With V trimmed by 4 bases and J by 6 bases, 9 bases remained unmatched. Looked up from germline, CDR1 is MGHRA and CDR2 is YSYEKL. CDR3: CASSLGEGSGNEQFF. CDR3 coding DNA: TGCGCCAGCAGCCTTGGGGAGGGTTCTGGCAATGAGCAGTTCTTC.

The rearrangement uses TRBV18 and TRBJ1-1; D is unresolved. The germline V gene encodes CDR1 KGHSH and CDR2 LQKENI. Trimming removed 1 base at V and 7 bases at J, with 7 bases between. This CDR3 has 12 amino acids. The DNA for the CDR3 is TGTGCCAGCTCACCACGGCAGGTTGAAGCTTTCTTT. This codes for CASSPRQVEAFF.

J is TRBJ1-1 and V is TRBV9; no firm D call. With 2 bases removed from V and 1 base from J, the gap between germline ends came to 9 bases. Germline CDR1 SGDLS, CDR2 YYNGEE. The CDR3 loop spans 14 amino acids. The CDR3 bases are TGTGCCAGCAGCGTTCACCCAGGGAACACTGAAGCTTTCTTT. This sequence encodes CASSVHPGNTEAFF. The variable domain in full, with the rest retrieved from reference TRBV9 and TRBJ1-1, is DSGVTQTPKHLITATGQRVTLRCSPRSGDLSVYWYQQSLDQGLQFLIQYYNGEERAKGNILERFSAQQFPDLHSELNLSSLELGDSALYFCASSVHPGNTEAFFGQGTRLTVV.

The V gene is TRBV19, the J gene TRBJ1-5, with TRBD1 matching over 7 bases. Germline CDR1 is LNHDA and CDR2 is SQIVND (reference sequence). The CDR3 extends over 13 amino acids. V lost 5 bases to trimming and J lost 7 bases; unmatched junction nucleotides: 5. The CDR3: CASSVNRGQPQHF. The CDR3 DNA is TGTGCCAGTAGTGTCAACAGGGGACAGCCCCAGCATTTT.

This clone was seen only a few times. This chain joins TRBV28 and TRBJ1-1; D not resolved. V was cut by 4 bases and J by 1 base, with 7 bases left in between. Germline-derived CDR1 and CDR2 are MDHEN and SYDVKM. This CDR3 comprises 13 residues. The CDR3 region is CASSYQSNTEAFF. CDR3 DNA sequence: TGTGCCAGCAGTTACCAGTCGAACACTGAAGCTTTCTTT. Filled out from reference TRBV28 and TRBJ1-1, the complete variable domain reads DVKVTQSSRYLVKRTGEKVFLECVQDMDHENMFWYRQDPGLGLRLIYFSYDVKMKEKGDIPEGYSVSREKKERFSLILESASTNQTSMYLCASSYQSNTEAFFGQGTRLTVV.

V usage is TRBV4-3 and J usage is TRBJ2-3, with D maybe TRBD1 (8 bases). Germline V gene lookup returns CDR1 LGHNA and CDR2 YSLEER. The ends were cut back, 4 bases at V and 5 bases at J, with 37 bases in the middle. CDR3 length equals 22 residues. CDR3 bases: TGCGCCAGCAGCCCAGTAGTCACAGGGGGGGCTATGAGCGGTGCGCACAGAGATACGCAGTATTTT. Its protein is CASSPVVTGGAMSGAHRDTQYF.

V and J are TRBV28 and TRBJ2-3; no firm D call. The CDR3 covers 11 residues. V lost 5 bases and J 6 bases, leaving 6 bases between the germline ends. CDR1 is MDHEN, CDR2 SYDVKM, per germline. The CDR3 DNA reads TGTGCCAGCAGTCAAGAGGATACGCAGTATTTT. This sequence encodes CASSQEDTQYF.

The chain employs TRBV6-4 and TRBJ2-5; 7 bases match TRBD1. Trimming cost V 5 bases and J 1 base; bases outside gene matches: 1. The CDR3 contains 13 residues. Germline loops: CDR1 MRHNA, CDR2 SNTAGT. DNA of the CDR3: TGTGCCAGCAGTCGGACAGGCCAAGAGACCCAGTACTTC. Its translation: CASSRTGQETQYF.

J is TRBJ2-1 and V is TRBV29-1; TRBD2 might be the D (5 bases). This CDR3 has 12 amino acids. Germline V CDR1 and CDR2: SQVTM, ANQGSEA. Between the trimmed V and J ends, which lost 1 base and 15 bases, there was a span of 16 bases. CDR3 nucleotides: TGCAGCGTTGAAGCCCTAGCCGGGGTGGGGTTCTTC. Translation gives CSVEALAGVGFF.

This rearrangement joins TRBV29-1 to TRBJ2-2, with TRBD2 matching 8 bases. The CDR3 spans 14 residues. J gave up 5 bases and V 3 bases, and 5 bases lay outside the gene matches. CDR1 and CDR2 from the germline V gene are SQVTM and ANQGSEA. The CDR3 region has the DNA TGCAGCGTTGACGCGGGGGGAGGTACCGGGGAGCTGTTTTTT. Amino acids: CSVDAGGGTGELFF.

This sequence joins TRBV21-1 and TRBJ1-1. TRBV21-1 is tagged as a pseudogene. The CDR3 totals 13 residues. The CDR3 loop is CASSKETCGEAFF. The DNA for the CDR3 is TGTGCCAGCAGCAAAGAAACTTGCGGTGAAGCTTTCTTT.

The rearrangement uses TRBV4-1 and TRBJ2-1, with 9 nucleotides matching TRBD1. The CDR3 runs 16 residues. Germline V gene sequence: CDR1 MGHRA, CDR2 YSYEKL. After removal of 4 bases from V and 5 bases from J, the junction contained 9 bases not matched to a gene. The CDR3 protein is CASSRGRGQGDNEQFF. CDR3 DNA: TGCGCCAGCAGCCGGGGTAGGGGACAGGGAGACAATGAGCAGTTCTTC.